This TCR beta chain was retrieved from a study of radiation and T cells in renal cell carcinoma. This CDR3 spans 15 amino acids. V shed 4 bases and J shed 5 bases, with 17 bases lying between them. Germline values: CDR1 LNHDA, CDR2 SQIVND (reference sequence). Notes on this clone: Antigen unknown.

The sample's time point: baseline pretreatment blood. Stated treatment: 15 Gy SBRT to primary tumor, nephrectomy 4 weeks later. Blood was sampled at baseline, 2 weeks and 4 weeks after SBRT. Study-level results: In blood, top tumor clones expanded by 2 weeks, shrinking by 4.

Method: immunoSEQ multiplex PCR; TCRdb's copy keeps in-frame clones and lacks some. The table has more than 140,000 clones, around four fifths seen once. This rearrangement joins TRBV19 to TRBJ1-1; D uncertain. This receptor was taken from a woman between 50 and 59 years old with renal cell carcinoma. Sequencing was performed on blood, taken from a patient whose treatment included radiotherapy and nephrectomy. The CDR3 DNA is TGTGCCAGTAGTACCCGACCGTCGGCTGGTACTGAAGCTTTCTTT. Translating it yields CASSTRPSAGTEAFF.